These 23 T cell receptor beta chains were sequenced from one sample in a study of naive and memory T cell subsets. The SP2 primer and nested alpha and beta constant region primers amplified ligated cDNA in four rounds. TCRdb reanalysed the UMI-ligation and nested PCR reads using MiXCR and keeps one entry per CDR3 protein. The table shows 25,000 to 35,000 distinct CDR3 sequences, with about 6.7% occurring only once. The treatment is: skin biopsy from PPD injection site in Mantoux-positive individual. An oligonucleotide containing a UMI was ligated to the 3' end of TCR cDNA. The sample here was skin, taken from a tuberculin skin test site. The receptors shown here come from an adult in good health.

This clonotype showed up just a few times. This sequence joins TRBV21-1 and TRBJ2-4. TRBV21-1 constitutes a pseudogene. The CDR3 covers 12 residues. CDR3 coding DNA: TGTGCCAGCCTCTTAGCCAAAAACATTCAGTACTTC. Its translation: CASLLAKNIQYF.

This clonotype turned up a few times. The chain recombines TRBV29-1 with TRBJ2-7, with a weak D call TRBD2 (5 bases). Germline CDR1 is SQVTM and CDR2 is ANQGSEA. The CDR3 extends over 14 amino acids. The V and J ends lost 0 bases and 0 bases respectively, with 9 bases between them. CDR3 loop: CSVEERGSSYEQYF. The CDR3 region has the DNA TGCAGCGTTGAAGAACGGGGAAGCTCCTACGAGCAGTACTTC.

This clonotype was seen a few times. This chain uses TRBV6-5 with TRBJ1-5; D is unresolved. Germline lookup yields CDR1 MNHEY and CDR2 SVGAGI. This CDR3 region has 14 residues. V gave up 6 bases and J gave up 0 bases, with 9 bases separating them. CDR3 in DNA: TGTGCCAGCAGGGAGAGATTTAGCAATCAGCCCCAGCATTTT. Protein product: CASRERFSNQPQHF.

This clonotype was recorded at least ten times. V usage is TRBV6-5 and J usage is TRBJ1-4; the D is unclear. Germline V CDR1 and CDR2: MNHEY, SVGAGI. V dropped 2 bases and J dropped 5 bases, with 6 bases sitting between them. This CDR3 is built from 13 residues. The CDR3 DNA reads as TGTGCCAGCAGTTACAATGCCAATGAAAAACTGTTTTTT. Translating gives CASSYNANEKLFF.

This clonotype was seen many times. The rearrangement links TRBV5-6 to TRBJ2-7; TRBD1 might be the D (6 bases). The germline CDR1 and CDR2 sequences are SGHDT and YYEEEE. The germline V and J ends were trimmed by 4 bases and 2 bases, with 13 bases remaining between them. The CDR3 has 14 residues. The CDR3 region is CASSPGQTTYEQYF. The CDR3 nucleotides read TGTGCCAGCAGCCCAGGACAGACAACCTACGAGCAGTACTTC.

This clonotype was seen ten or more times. CDR3 coding DNA: TGCGCCAGCAGCTTGGGACCCCTAAGGAGCAATCAGCCCCAGCATTTT. Protein sequence: CASSLGPLRSNQPQHF. This chain uses TRBV5-1 with TRBJ1-5; D gene unclear. CDR3 length: 16 amino acids. Trimming took off 0 bases at V and 1 base at J, with 11 bases between the two ends. Germline CDR1 SGHRS, CDR2 YFSETQ. The variable domain in full, completed from reference TRBV5-1 and TRBJ1-5, reads KAGVTQTPRYLIKTRGQQVTLSCSPISGHRSVSWYQQTPGQGLQFLFEYFSETQRNKGNFPGRFSGRQFSNSRSEMNVSTLELGDSALYLCASSLGPLRSNQPQHFGDGTRLSIL.

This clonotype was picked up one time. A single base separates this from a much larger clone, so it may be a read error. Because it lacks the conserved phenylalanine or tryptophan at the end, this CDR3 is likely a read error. The CDR3 protein is CASSLGTGSPYEQYS. CDR3 sequence (DNA): TGTGCCAGCAGCTTAGGGACGGGGAGCCCCTACGAGCAGTACTCC. The chain has TRBV7-2 and TRBJ2-7; a possible D gene is TRBD2 (5 bases). Germline V CDR1 and CDR2: SGHTA, FQGNSA. The CDR3 sequence is 15 residues long. V was shortened by 1 base and J by 2 bases, with 12 bases between the two germline ends.

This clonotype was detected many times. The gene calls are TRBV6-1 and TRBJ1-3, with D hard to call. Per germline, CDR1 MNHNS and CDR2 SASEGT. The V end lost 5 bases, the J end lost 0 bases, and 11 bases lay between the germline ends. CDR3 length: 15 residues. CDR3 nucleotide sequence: TGTGCCAGCAGTTATATAACGGACTCTGGAAACACCATATATTTT. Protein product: CASSYITDSGNTIYF.

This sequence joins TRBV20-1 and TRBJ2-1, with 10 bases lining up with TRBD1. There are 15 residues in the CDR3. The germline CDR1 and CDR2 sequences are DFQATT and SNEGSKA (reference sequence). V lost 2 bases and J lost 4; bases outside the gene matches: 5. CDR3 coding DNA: TGCAGTGCTAGATCAACGGACAGGGGGTACAATGAGCAGTTCTTC. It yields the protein CSARSTDRGYNEQFF.

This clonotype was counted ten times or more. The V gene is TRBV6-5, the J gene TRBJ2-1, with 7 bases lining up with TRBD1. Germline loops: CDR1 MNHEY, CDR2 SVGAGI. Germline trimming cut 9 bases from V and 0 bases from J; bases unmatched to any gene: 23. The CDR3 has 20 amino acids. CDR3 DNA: TGTGCCAGTTACCGATTACGAGGGGGCCGGTCCCCGAGCTCCTACAATGAGCAGTTCTTC. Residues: CASYRLRGGRSPSSYNEQFF.

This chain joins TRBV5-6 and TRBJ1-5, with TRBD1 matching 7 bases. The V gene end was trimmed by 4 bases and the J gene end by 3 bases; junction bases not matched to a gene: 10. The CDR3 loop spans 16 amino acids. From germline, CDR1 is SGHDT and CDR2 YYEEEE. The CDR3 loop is CASSTYPGTVNQPQHF. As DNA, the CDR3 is TGTGCCAGCAGCACCTACCCTGGGACAGTCAATCAGCCCCAGCATTTT.

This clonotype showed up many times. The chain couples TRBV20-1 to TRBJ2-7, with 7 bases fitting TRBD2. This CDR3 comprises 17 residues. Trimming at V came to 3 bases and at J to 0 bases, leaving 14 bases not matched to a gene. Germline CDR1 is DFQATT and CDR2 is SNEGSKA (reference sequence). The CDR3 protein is CSASRVVAGVSSYEQYF. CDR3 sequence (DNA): TGCAGTGCTAGTAGGGTGGTGGCGGGGGTAAGCTCCTACGAGCAGTACTTC.

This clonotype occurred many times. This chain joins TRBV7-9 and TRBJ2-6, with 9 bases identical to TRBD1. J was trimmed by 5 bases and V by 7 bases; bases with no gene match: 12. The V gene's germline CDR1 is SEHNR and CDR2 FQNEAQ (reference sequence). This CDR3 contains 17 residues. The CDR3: CASTQRGQGNRANVLTF. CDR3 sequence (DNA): TGTGCCAGCACCCAGCGGGGACAGGGTAATCGGGCCAACGTCCTGACTTTC.

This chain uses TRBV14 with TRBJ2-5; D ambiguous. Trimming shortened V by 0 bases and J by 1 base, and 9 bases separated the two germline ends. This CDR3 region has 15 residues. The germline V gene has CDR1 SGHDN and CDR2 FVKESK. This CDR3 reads CASSQELKFQETQYF. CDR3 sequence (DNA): TGTGCCAGCAGCCAAGAACTCAAATTCCAAGAGACCCAGTACTTC.

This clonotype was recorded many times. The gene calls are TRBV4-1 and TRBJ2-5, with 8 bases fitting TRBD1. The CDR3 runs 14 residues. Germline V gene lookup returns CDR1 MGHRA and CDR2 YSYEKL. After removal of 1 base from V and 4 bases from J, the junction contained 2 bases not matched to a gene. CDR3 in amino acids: CASSQGTGGETQYF. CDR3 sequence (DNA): TGCGCCAGCAGCCAAGGTACAGGGGGAGAGACCCAGTACTTC.

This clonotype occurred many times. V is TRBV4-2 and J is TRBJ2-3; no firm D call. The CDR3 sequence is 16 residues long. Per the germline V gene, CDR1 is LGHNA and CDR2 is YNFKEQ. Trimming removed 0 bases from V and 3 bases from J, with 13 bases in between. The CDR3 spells CASSQEGPPRTDTQYF. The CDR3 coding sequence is TGTGCCAGCAGCCAAGAAGGCCCCCCTAGGACAGATACGCAGTATTTT.

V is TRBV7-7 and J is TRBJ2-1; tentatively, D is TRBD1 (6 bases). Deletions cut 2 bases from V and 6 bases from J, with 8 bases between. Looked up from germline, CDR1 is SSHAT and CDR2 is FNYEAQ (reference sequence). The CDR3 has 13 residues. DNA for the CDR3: TGTGCCAGCAGCTTACCAGGGGTCAATGAGCAGTTCTTC. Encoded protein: CASSLPGVNEQFF.

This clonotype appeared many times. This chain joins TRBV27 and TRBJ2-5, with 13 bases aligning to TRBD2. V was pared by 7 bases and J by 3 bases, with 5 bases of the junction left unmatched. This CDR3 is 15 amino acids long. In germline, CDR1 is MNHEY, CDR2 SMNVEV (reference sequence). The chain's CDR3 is CASTQTSGGKETQYF. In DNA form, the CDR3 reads TGTGCCAGCACCCAGACTAGCGGGGGGAAAGAGACCCAGTACTTC.

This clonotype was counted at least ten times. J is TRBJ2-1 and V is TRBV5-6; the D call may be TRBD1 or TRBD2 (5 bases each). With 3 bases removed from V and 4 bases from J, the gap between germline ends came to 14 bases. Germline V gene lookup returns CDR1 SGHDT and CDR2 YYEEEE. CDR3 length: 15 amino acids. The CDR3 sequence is CASSSRGMGYNEQFF. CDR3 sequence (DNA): TGTGCCAGCAGCTCGAGGGGAATGGGGTACAATGAGCAGTTCTTC. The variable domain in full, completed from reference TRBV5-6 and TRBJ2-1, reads DAGVTQSPTHLIKTRGQQVTLRCSPKSGHDTVSWYQQALGQGPQFIFQYYEEEERQRGNFPDRFSGHQFPNYSSELNVNALLLGDSALYLCASSSRGMGYNEQFFGPGTRLTVL.

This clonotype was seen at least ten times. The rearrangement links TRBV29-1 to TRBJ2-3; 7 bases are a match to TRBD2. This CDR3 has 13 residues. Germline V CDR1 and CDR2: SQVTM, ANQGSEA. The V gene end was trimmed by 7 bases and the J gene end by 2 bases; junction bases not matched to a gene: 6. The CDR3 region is CSGEGTPTDTQYF. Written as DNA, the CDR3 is TGCAGCGGGGAGGGCACACCCACAGATACGCAGTATTTT.

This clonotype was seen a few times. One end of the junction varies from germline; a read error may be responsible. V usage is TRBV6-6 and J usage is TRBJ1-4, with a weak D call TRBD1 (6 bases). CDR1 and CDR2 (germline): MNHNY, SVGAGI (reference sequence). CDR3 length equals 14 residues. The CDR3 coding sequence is TGTGCCAGCAGTTACAACTCCGGGGGGGCCTGGTTAAGTTTT. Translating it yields CASSYNSGGAWLSF.

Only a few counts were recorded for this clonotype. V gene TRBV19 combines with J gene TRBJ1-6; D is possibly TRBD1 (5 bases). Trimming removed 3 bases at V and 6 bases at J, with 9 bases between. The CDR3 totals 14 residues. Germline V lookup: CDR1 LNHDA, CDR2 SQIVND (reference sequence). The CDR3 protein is CASSIRQSNSPLHF. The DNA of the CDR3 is TGTGCCAGTAGTATTAGACAGAGTAATTCACCCCTCCACTTT. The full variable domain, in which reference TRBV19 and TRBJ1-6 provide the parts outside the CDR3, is DGGITQSPKYLFRKEGQNVTLSCEQNLNHDAMYWYRQDPGQGLRLIYYSQIVNDFQKGDIAEGYSVSREKKESFPLTVTSAQKNPTAFYLCASSIRQSNSPLHFGNGTRLTVT.

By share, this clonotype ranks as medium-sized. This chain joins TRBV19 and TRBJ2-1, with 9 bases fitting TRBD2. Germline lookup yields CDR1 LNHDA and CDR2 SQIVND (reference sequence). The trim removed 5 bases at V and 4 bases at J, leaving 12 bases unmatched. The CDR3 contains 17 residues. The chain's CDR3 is CASSPNDLAGLYNEQFF. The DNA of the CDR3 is TGTGCCAGTAGTCCCAACGATCTAGCGGGGTTATACAATGAGCAGTTCTTC. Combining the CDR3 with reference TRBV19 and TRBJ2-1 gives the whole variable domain DGGITQSPKYLFRKEGQNVTLSCEQNLNHDAMYWYRQDPGQGLRLIYYSQIVNDFQKGDIAEGYSVSREKKESFPLTVTSAQKNPTAFYLCASSPNDLAGLYNEQFFGPGTRLTVL.